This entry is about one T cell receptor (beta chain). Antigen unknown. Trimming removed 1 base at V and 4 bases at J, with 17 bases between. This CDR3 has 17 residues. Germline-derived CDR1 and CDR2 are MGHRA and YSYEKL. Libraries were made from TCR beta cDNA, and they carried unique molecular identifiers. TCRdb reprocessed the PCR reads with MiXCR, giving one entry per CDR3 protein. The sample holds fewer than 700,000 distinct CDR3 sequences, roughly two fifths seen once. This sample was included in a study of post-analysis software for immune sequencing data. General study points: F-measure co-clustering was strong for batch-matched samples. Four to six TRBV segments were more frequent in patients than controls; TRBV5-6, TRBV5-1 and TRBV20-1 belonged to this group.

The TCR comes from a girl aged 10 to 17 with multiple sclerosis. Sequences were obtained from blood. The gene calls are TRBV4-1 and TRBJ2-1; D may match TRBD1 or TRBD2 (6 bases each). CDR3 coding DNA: TGCGCCAGCAGCCAAGTAGTCATGAGGGGGGAATACAATGAGCAGTTCTTC. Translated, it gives CASSQVVMRGEYNEQFF.